This T cell receptor (beta chain) stems from a study of T cell repertoires in cytomegalovirus infection. In the study overall: An indication of both CMV infection and matching HLA type came from public TCR beta signatures. Regarding the study as a whole: Summed frequency of shared TCR beta families picked out CMV carriers who also had the relevant HLA. In two of eight donors, the top clonotype was HLA-C-restricted CMV-specific.

As concerns this clonotype: Its antigen is not known.

TCRdb re-called the reads with MiXCR, one entry per CDR3 protein. The sample consists of around 180,000 distinct CDR3 sequences, over 25% of them appearing once. Deletions cut 1 base from V and 5 bases from J, with 16 bases between. Germline CDR1 is SGDLS and CDR2 is YYNGEE. The CDR3 is made up of 15 amino acids. The specimen was PBMCs. This receptor was obtained from a human donor in good health (CMV status not recorded). Some clones in this sample may be carry-over from other donors' samples. The chain couples TRBV9 to TRBJ2-7; weak D call: TRBD2 (5 bases). The CDR3 nucleotides are TGTGCCAGCAGCGTAAGGGAGACGGTCCCCCACGAGCAGTACTTC. Encoded protein: CASSVRETVPHEQYF.